Listed here is a single TCR beta chain. These data come from a study of blood T cell repertoires in COVID-19. In the study overall: COVID-19 samples, acute and convalescent, were from the United States, Italy and Spain.

This CDR3 has 14 residues. The V gene end was trimmed by 6 bases and the J gene end by 4 bases; junction bases not matched to a gene: 6. From germline, CDR1 is SNHLY and CDR2 FYNNEI. Original processing methods: Amplification of reference gene primers provided the estimated nucleated cell counts. Sequencing used immunoSEQ multiplex PCR; TCRdb keeps in-frame clones, though not all of them. V and J calls and clone size come straight from that table; D and trimming were deduced from the DNA. Here the sample spans 300,000 or so clones, approximately 90% being singletons. Participants were aged roughly 18 to 90 years, lived in under 25 US areas, and enrolled virtually. Grouping used clinical history reported by participants in a survey and questionnaire.

The chain couples TRBV2 to TRBJ1-2; 9 bases match TRBD1. This clonotype originated in a woman aged 18-29 years who had recovered from COVID-19. Sequencing was done on a sample of PBMCs or T cells enriched from blood (not recorded which). CDR3: CASSGTGTLYGYTF. CDR3 sequence (DNA): TGTGCCAGCAGCGGGACAGGGACTCTCTATGGCTACACCTTC.